This T cell receptor beta chain was recorded in a study of T-cell memory formation after mild COVID-19. General observations from the study: Largely, contracting CD4+ clones fell within CM and EM, and contracting CD8+ clones within EMRA.

V trimming: 5 bases; J trimming: 1 base; junction bases outside the gene matches: 9. CDR1 and CDR2 from the germline V gene are SEHNR and FQNEAQ (reference sequence). CDR3 length equals 16 residues. With regard to this clonotype: The target antigen is unknown.

MiXCR was run by TCRdb on the 5' RACE reads, yielding one entry per CDR3 protein. The sample holds approximately 290,000 distinct CDR3 sequences; 8% to 10% are singletons and the top ten take roughly 22%. The sequenced sample was PBMCs or a T cell subset sorted from them (not recorded which). The TCR comes from a young man who had mild COVID-19 (a few samples of this study predate the infection). Cell type and time point are not known. V gene TRBV7-9 combines with J gene TRBJ2-3, with 7 bases fitting TRBD2. In DNA, the CDR3 is TGTGCCAGCAGCCCAGTTCCCAGCGGGGGCACAGATACGCAGTATTTT. Translated, it gives CASSPVPSGGTDTQYF.